Shown below are 31 T cell receptor beta chains from a single sample sequenced in a study of cytomegalovirus exposure and HLA in healthy donors. The PCR had 60 Vbeta and 13 Jbeta primers. Here immunoSEQ multiplex PCR was the method, and the copy in TCRdb shows in-frame clones only, minus some. The sample has roughly 99,000 clones; 76% are singletons. Sequenced sample: PBMCs. These receptors all stem from a man aged 18 to 30 in good health and CMV-seronegative.

The rearrangement joins TRBV19 to TRBJ1-5; tentatively, D is TRBD1 (5 bases). From germline, CDR1 is LNHDA and CDR2 SQIVND (reference sequence). V lost 6 bases and J 3 bases, leaving 18 bases between the germline ends. The CDR3 has 16 residues. DNA for the CDR3: TGTGCCAGTAGCAGAACCGGGGGGACCTACAATCAGCCCCAGCATTTT. Amino acid sequence: CASSRTGGTYNQPQHF.

V usage is TRBV28 and J usage is TRBJ1-2; TRBD1 aligns across 10 bases. CDR3 length equals 16 residues. Unmatched junction bases numbered 8, after V lost 5 bases and J lost 2 bases. CDR1 MDHEN and CDR2 SYDVKM come from the germline V gene. The CDR3, as DNA: TGTGCCAGCAGTACCGAAGGGACAGGGGTAAACTATGGCTACACCTTC. Its translation is CASSTEGTGVNYGYTF.

The table lists this clone with a few counts. The chain is built from TRBV19 and TRBJ2-3; D might be TRBD2 (6 bases). CDR3 length: 14 residues. V was shortened by 4 bases and J by 1 base, with 9 bases between the two germline ends. Germline lookup yields CDR1 LNHDA and CDR2 SQIVND (reference sequence). Here the CDR3 reads CASSTSVGTDTQYF. The CDR3 DNA is TGTGCCAGTAGTACTAGCGTGGGCACAGATACGCAGTATTTT.

The chain has TRBV5-1 and TRBJ2-5; D is perhaps TRBD1 (6 bases). CDR3 length equals 13 residues. Trimming cost V 7 bases and J 5 bases, with 15 bases left between them. The germline gives CDR1 SGHRS, CDR2 YFSETQ. DNA of the CDR3: TGCGCCAGCCATAATAGGGGGTCGGAGACCCAGTACTTC. Translated, it gives CASHNRGSETQYF.

This clone was seen a single time. The chain uses TRBV7-3 and TRBJ2-2; D perhaps matches TRBD2 (6 bases). The CDR3 totals 15 residues. Germline V gene lookup returns CDR1 SGHTA and CDR2 FQGTGA. Deletions cut 5 bases from V and 3 bases from J, with 13 bases between. The CDR3 DNA reads TGTGCCAGCAGCGCTACTAGCACCCACACCGGGGAGCTGTTTTTT. It encodes CASSATSTHTGELFF.

The chain combines TRBV9 with TRBJ2-7, with 7 bases lining up with TRBD2. Germline V gene data show CDR1 as SGDLS and CDR2 as YYNGEE. The J segment lost 5 bases and the V segment lost 0 bases, leaving 11 bases of the junction unmatched. The CDR3 extends over 16 amino acids. Here the CDR3 reads CASSVESGGGPNEQYF. The CDR3 bases are TGTGCCAGCAGCGTAGAATCGGGAGGAGGTCCTAACGAGCAGTACTTC.

The V call is TRBV7-2, the J call TRBJ1-4; 9 bases are a match to TRBD1. CDR3 length: 14 amino acids. V was pared by 4 bases and J by 8 bases, with 5 bases of the junction left unmatched. Looked up from germline, CDR1 is SGHTA and CDR2 is FQGNSA. The CDR3 protein is CASSWGQGGEKLFF. CDR3 coding DNA: TGTGCCAGCAGCTGGGGACAGGGTGGGGAAAAACTGTTTTTT.

The V and J genes are TRBV7-9 and TRBJ1-3; weak D call: TRBD1 (5 bases). The V end lost 11 bases, the J end lost 0 bases, and 17 bases lay between the germline ends. This CDR3 is 15 amino acids long. The germline CDR1 and CDR2 sequences are SEHNR and FQNEAQ (reference sequence). The CDR3 protein is CALYGASSSGNTIYF. The CDR3 bases are TGTGCCCTTTATGGGGCCTCCTCCTCTGGAAACACCATATATTTT.

The V gene is TRBV6-1, the J gene TRBJ1-2, with TRBD1 identical over 7 bases. Germline values: CDR1 MNHNS, CDR2 SASEGT. The V and J ends lost 6 bases and 5 bases, in that order; junction bases with no gene match: 12. The CDR3 has 15 amino acids. The DNA for the CDR3 is TGTGCCAGCAGCCCCGAGGGGGCCCTCCCTTATGGCTACACCTTC. Protein: CASSPEGALPYGYTF.

V and J are TRBV27 and TRBJ2-7; a possible D gene is TRBD1 (6 bases). Trimming stripped 2 bases from V and 0 bases from J, with 20 bases between. Germline V gene sequence: CDR1 MNHEY, CDR2 SMNVEV (reference sequence). There are 18 residues in the CDR3. The CDR3 coding sequence is TGTGCCAGCAGTTTAATAGGACAGCTCCCTGCCCTCTCCTACGAGCAGTACTTC. It specifies CASSLIGQLPALSYEQYF.

J is TRBJ2-5 and V is TRBV7-8; D is undetermined. The CDR3 is 11 residues long. Trimming took off 7 bases at V and 5 bases at J, with 8 bases between the two ends. CDR1 and CDR2 from the germline V gene are SGHVS and FQNEAQ. The CDR3 reads CASTPRETQYF. The DNA of the CDR3 is TGTGCCAGCACCCCCCGGGAGACCCAGTACTTC.

This clone was seen at least ten times. J is TRBJ1-5 and V is TRBV28; D remains unclear. CDR1 and CDR2 (germline): MDHEN, SYDVKM. This CDR3 comprises 14 residues. V was trimmed by 3 bases and J by 11 bases, leaving 17 bases between them. The CDR3 DNA reads as TGTGCCAGCAGTTTTAGGACTGACATCAGCACCCAGCATTTT. Protein sequence: CASSFRTDISTQHF.

This chain uses TRBV2 with TRBJ2-1; tentatively, D is TRBD2 (5 bases). Trimming took 4 bases from V and 2 from J, leaving 12 bases between them. The germline V gene has CDR1 SNHLY and CDR2 FYNNEI. This CDR3 is built from 15 residues. Here the CDR3 DNA reads TGTGCCAGCAGTGTCGACGGAGGAGCCTACAATGAGCAGTTCTTC. It codes for CASSVDGGAYNEQFF.

As DNA, the CDR3 is TGTGCCAGCAGTTATGGACAGGGGGCTCGAGATACGCAGTATTTT. This codes for CASSYGQGARDTQYF. The chain recombines TRBV9 with TRBJ2-3, with TRBD1 identical over 11 bases. Germline V gene lookup returns CDR1 SGDLS and CDR2 YYNGEE. V lost 5 bases to trimming and J lost 5 bases; unmatched junction nucleotides: 7. The CDR3 covers 15 residues.

This clone was detected once. V gene TRBV5-1 combines with J gene TRBJ2-3; weak D call: TRBD1 (5 bases). Germline values: CDR1 SGHRS, CDR2 YFSETQ. Trimming pared 6 bases from V and 2 bases from J, leaving 16 bases between. This CDR3 spans 15 amino acids. The CDR3 DNA reads as TGCGCCAGCAATCGTAGGGGCCACCACACAGATACGCAGTATTTT. Its translation is CASNRRGHHTDTQYF.

The chain employs TRBV28 and TRBJ2-5; D possibly corresponds to TRBD1 (6 bases). The CDR3 spans 13 residues. The ends were cut back, 3 bases at V and 5 bases at J, with 10 bases in the middle. Germline CDR1 reads MDHEN; CDR2 reads SYDVKM. CDR3 coding DNA: TGTGCCAGCAGTTTGCAGGGGATGGAGACCCAGTACTTC. It specifies CASSLQGMETQYF. Variable domain in full (rest from reference TRBV28 and TRBJ2-5): DVKVTQSSRYLVKRTGEKVFLECVQDMDHENMFWYRQDPGLGLRLIYFSYDVKMKEKGDIPEGYSVSREKKERFSLILESASTNQTSMYLCASSLQGMETQYFGPGTRLLVL.

This clone turned up a few times. This CDR3 reads CSVEAGDLFYNEQFF. CDR3 DNA: TGCAGCGTTGAGGCAGGGGACCTCTTCTACAATGAGCAGTTCTTC. The V call is TRBV29-1, the J call TRBJ2-1; tentative D call: TRBD1 (6 bases). Germline values: CDR1 SQVTM, CDR2 ANQGSEA. The CDR3 spans 15 residues. V dropped 3 bases and J dropped 3 bases, with 15 bases sitting between them.

V and J are TRBV29-1 and TRBJ1-2; 10 bases map to TRBD1. The CDR3 extends over 14 amino acids. V shed 3 bases and J 2 bases; nucleotides not matched to a gene: 3. CDR1 and CDR2 (germline): SQVTM, ANQGSEA. Written as DNA, the CDR3 is TGCAGCGTTGACACGGGACAGGGGAACTATGGCTACACCTTC. Encoded protein: CSVDTGQGNYGYTF.

V and J are TRBV5-4 and TRBJ2-5; 9 bases align to TRBD2. J was trimmed by 5 bases and V by 0 bases; bases with no gene match: 8. The CDR3 consists of 16 residues. Germline V gives CDR1 SGHNT, CDR2 YYREEE (reference sequence). CDR3 nucleotide sequence: TGTGCCAGCAGCTTGGGGGCTAGCGGGGCGGTGGAGACCCAGTACTTC. This codes for CASSLGASGAVETQYF.

This clone was observed once. This chain connects TRBV6-1 to TRBJ1-5, with a possible D match to TRBD1 (6 bases). Germline assignment: CDR1 MNHNS and CDR2 SASEGT. V was shortened by 5 bases and J by 4 bases, with 15 bases between the two germline ends. CDR3 length: 15 residues. The CDR3 region is CASSLSQGPNQPQHF. In DNA, the CDR3 is TGTGCCAGCAGTCTCAGCCAGGGGCCTAATCAGCCCCAGCATTTT.

This clone was detected once. A read error may produce the germline difference seen at one junction end. The rearrangement joins TRBV10-2 to TRBJ2-7; D might be TRBD1 (5 bases). CDR3 size: 13 residues. From germline, CDR1 is WSHSY and CDR2 SAAADI. Here the CDR3 reads CASTPDSSHEQYF. The CDR3 DNA is TGCGCCAGCACCCCTGACAGCTCCCACGAGCAGTACTTC.

The chain carries TRBV9 and TRBJ1-3, with 7 bases lining up with TRBD1. Germline trimming cut 0 bases from V and 0 bases from J; bases unmatched to any gene: 9. From germline, CDR1 is SGDLS and CDR2 YYNGEE. The CDR3 totals 18 residues. The CDR3 region is CASSVEGQLISSGNTIYF. The CDR3 coding sequence is TGTGCCAGCAGCGTAGAGGGACAGCTAATCTCCTCTGGAAACACCATATATTTT.

The gene calls are TRBV1 and TRBJ2-5; TRBD2 is the table's D call and was not checked against the DNA. TRBV1 is classified as a pseudogene. The CDR3 is made up of 20 amino acids. The CDR3 DNA is TGCACCAGCAGCCAAGAAGCTCCGGAGGCATCCAACGGAAGAGGGGAGACCCAGTACTTC. It codes for CTSSQEAPEASNGRGETQYF.

This clone was seen a handful of times. V gene TRBV7-2 combines with J gene TRBJ1-2; 7 bases match TRBD1. The CDR3 consists of 15 residues. The V gene's germline CDR1 is SGHTA and CDR2 FQGNSA. V lost 0 bases to trimming and J lost 8 bases; unmatched junction nucleotides: 9. In DNA form, the CDR3 reads TGTGCCAGCAGCTTAGCCGGACAGGTTTCTAGAGGCTACACCTTC. Amino acid sequence: CASSLAGQVSRGYTF.

The DNA of the CDR3 is TGCAGCGTTGAATCGGGGGACAGCTATGGCTACACCTTC. Translating it yields CSVESGDSYGYTF. This chain links TRBV29-1 with TRBJ1-2; the match to TRBD1 covers 7 bases. Germline V CDR1 and CDR2: SQVTM, ANQGSEA. This CDR3 has 13 amino acids. Unmatched junction bases numbered 4, after V lost 2 bases and J lost 4 bases.

The V and J genes are TRBV14 and TRBJ1-6; 11 bases align to TRBD1. There are 14 residues in the CDR3. J gave up 10 bases and V 5 bases, and 4 bases lay outside the gene matches. Per the germline V gene, CDR1 is SGHDN and CDR2 is FVKESK. In nucleotides, the CDR3 is TGTGCCAGCAGCTGGGACAGGGGGAGGTCACCCCTCCACTTT. It translates to CASSWDRGRSPLHF.

Regarding this clone: At one end, the junction sequence differs from germline, possibly due to a read error. The V and J genes are TRBV7-9 and TRBJ2-1; D unclear. The CDR3 loop spans 12 amino acids. Germline-derived CDR1 and CDR2 are SEHNR and FQNEAQ (reference sequence). CDR3 sequence reads: CSSSLGGNEQFF. The CDR3 bases are TGTTCCAGCAGCTTAGGCGGTAATGAGCAGTTCTTC. Drawing the rest from reference TRBV7-9 and TRBJ2-1, the complete variable domain is DTGVSQNPRHKITKRGQNVTFRCDPISEHNRLYWYRQTLGQGPEFLTYFQNEAQLEKSRLLSDRFSAERPKGSFSTLEIQRTEQGDSAMYLCSSSLGGNEQFFGPGTRLTVL.

The chain has TRBV27 and TRBJ2-1, with D possibly matching TRBD2 (5 bases). Deletions cut 2 bases from V and 7 bases from J, with 15 bases between. Germline CDR1 and CDR2: MNHEY and SMNVEV (reference sequence). This CDR3 contains 15 residues. The DNA for the CDR3 is TGTGCCAGCAGTTTACTCTCCGTGGCGGGTAATGAGCAGTTCTTC. Its protein product is CASSLLSVAGNEQFF.

J is TRBJ1-1 and V is TRBV7-9; tentative D call: TRBD1 (6 bases). V lost 6 bases, J lost 1 base, and 12 bases lay in between. Germline loops: CDR1 SEHNR, CDR2 FQNEAQ (reference sequence). This CDR3 region has 14 residues. The CDR3 loop is CASSFAGANTEAFF. The CDR3 nucleotides read TGTGCCAGCAGTTTCGCGGGGGCGAACACTGAAGCTTTCTTT. Drawing the rest from reference TRBV7-9 and TRBJ1-1, the complete variable domain is DTGVSQNPRHKITKRGQNVTFRCDPISEHNRLYWYRQTLGQGPEFLTYFQNEAQLEKSRLLSDRFSAERPKGSFSTLEIQRTEQGDSAMYLCASSFAGANTEAFFGQGTRLTVV.

The V and J genes are TRBV7-6 and TRBJ2-2; 7 positions match TRBD1. V was clipped by 5 bases and J by 4 bases; unmatched bases: 4. The CDR3 is 14 residues long. Looked up from germline, CDR1 is SGHVS and CDR2 is FNYEAQ. CDR3 in DNA: TGTGCCAGCAGCCGGGGACAGCTCACCGGGGAGCTGTTTTTT. This translates into CASSRGQLTGELFF.

This clone has more than one count but fewer than ten. The chain employs TRBV2 and TRBJ1-5, with a weak D call TRBD1 (6 bases). Between the trimmed V and J ends, which lost 5 bases and 3 bases, there was a span of 14 bases. Looked up from germline, CDR1 is SNHLY and CDR2 is FYNNEI. The CDR3 consists of 15 residues. The CDR3 protein is CASSTTGSSNQPQHF. Here the CDR3 DNA reads TGTGCCAGCAGTACGACAGGCTCCTCCAATCAGCCCCAGCATTTT.